This T cell receptor (beta chain) derives from a study of Ad26.COV2.S vaccination and SARS-CoV-2 variants. Treatment reported: 19 received Ad26.COV2.S at low or high dose, single or two shots; about 5 received placebo; per-sample allocation not given. Samples came from day 63 after the first vaccine or placebo injection. This Boston cohort included adults aged 18-55 years. The study used a vaccine consisting of an Ad26 vector that expressed Wuhan-strain SARS-CoV-2 spike. Per germline, CDR1 MDHEN and CDR2 SYDVKM. V lost 5 bases to trimming and J lost 4 bases, with 8 bases between them. The CDR3 has 12 residues. The data were produced by immunoSEQ multiplex PCR, yet TCRdb's version contains in-frame clones alone and is incomplete. The sample gives approximately 500,000 clones, around 88% of which show up once; about 13% is in the top ten.

V gene TRBV28 combines with J gene TRBJ1-1; D may be TRBD1 (5 bases). The TCR originated in a person aged 18-65 years who received the Ad26.COV2.S COVID-19 vaccine or a placebo. The material sequenced was peripheral blood, taken in a trial of Ad26.COV2.S vaccine versus placebo. The CDR3 here is CASSRGFTEAFF. CDR3 sequence (DNA): TGTGCCAGCAGTCGGGGGTTCACTGAAGCTTTCTTT.